This T cell receptor (beta chain) derives from a study of cytomegalovirus exposure and HLA in healthy donors. Notes on the study in general: Later examination showed HLA-associated TCR beta chains had greater clonal expansion than equally common others.

J gave up 3 bases and V 4 bases, and 4 bases lay outside the gene matches. Germline V CDR1 and CDR2: SGHDT, YYEEEE. CDR3 size: 15 residues. The PCR employed 60 Vbeta primers together with 13 Jbeta primers. Produced via immunoSEQ multiplex PCR; TCRdb's table is partial and in-frame only. Among approximately 160,000 clones listed, 65% to 80% were seen once. A note on this clone: The antigen is unknown.

The chain recombines TRBV5-6 with TRBJ1-5; 10 bases map to TRBD1. This sequence originates from a woman aged 50 to 60 in good health and CMV-seropositive. The sample taken for sequencing was PBMCs. The CDR3 DNA reads TGTGCCAGCAGCGGGGGGACAGGGGCCAATCAGCCCCAGCATTTT. This codes for CASSGGTGANQPQHF. Based on the CDR3 plus reference TRBV5-6 and TRBJ1-5, the full variable domain is DAGVTQSPTHLIKTRGQQVTLRCSPKSGHDTVSWYQQALGQGPQFIFQYYEEEERQRGNFPDRFSGHQFPNYSSELNVNALLLGDSALYLCASSGGTGANQPQHFGDGTRLSIL.